This T cell receptor (beta chain) came from a study of post-analysis software for immune sequencing data. Study results and limitations: Samples sharing a preparation batch grouped tightly together when assessed by F measure. In multiple sclerosis, normalized Chao1 diversity was significantly below that of controls. Several TRBV segments (TRBV5-6, TRBV5-1 and TRBV20-1 among them) occurred more frequently in patients than in controls.

Presence of unique molecular identifiers characterized the TCR beta cDNA libraries. TCRdb processed the PCR reads anew with MiXCR; each CDR3 protein has one entry. The sample carries about 760,000 distinct CDR3 sequences, 30% recorded once. Concerning this clonotype: The antigen is unknown.

V dropped 6 bases and J dropped 0; count of bases not matched to a gene: 8. In germline, CDR1 is MDHEN, CDR2 SYDVKM. CDR3 size: 15 residues. This rearrangement joins TRBV28 to TRBJ2-7, with 7 bases lining up with TRBD1. Sequencing was carried out using blood. The sequence was obtained from a girl aged 5-17 years with multiple sclerosis. The CDR3 protein is CASSPTGSISYEQYF. CDR3 in DNA: TGTGCCAGCAGCCCGACAGGGTCCATCTCCTACGAGCAGTACTTC.